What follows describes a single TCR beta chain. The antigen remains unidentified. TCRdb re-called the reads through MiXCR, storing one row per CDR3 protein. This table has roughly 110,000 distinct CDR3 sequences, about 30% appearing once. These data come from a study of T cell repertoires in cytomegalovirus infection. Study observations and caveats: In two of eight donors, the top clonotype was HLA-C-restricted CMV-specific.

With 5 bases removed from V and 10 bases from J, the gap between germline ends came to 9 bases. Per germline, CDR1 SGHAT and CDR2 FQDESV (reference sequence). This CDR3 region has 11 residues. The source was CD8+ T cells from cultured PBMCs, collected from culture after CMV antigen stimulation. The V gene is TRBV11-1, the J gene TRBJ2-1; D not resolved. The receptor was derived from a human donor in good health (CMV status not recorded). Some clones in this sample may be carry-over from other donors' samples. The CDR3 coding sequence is TGTGCCAGCAGCCTCGGAGAGGAGCAGTTCTTC. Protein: CASSLGEEQFF.